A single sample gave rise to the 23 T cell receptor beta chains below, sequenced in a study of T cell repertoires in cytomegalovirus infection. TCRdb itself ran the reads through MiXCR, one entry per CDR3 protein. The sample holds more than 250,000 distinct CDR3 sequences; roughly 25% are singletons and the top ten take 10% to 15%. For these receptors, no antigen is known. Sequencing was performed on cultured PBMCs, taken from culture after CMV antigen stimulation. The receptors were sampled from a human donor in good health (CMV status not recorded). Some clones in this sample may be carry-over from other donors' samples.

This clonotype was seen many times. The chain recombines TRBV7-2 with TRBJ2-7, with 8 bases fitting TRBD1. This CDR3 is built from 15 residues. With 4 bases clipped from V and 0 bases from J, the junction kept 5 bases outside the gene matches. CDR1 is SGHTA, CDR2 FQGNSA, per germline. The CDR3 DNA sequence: TGTGCCAGCAGCTACACGACAGGGGTCTCCTACGAGCAGTACTTC. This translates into CASSYTTGVSYEQYF.

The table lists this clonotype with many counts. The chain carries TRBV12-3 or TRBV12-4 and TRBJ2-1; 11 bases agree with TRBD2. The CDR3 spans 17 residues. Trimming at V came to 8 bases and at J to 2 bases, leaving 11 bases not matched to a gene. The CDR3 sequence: CASGRSLAGGPYNEQFF. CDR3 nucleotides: TGTGCCAGCGGTAGGAGTTTAGCGGGAGGGCCCTACAATGAGCAGTTCTTC.

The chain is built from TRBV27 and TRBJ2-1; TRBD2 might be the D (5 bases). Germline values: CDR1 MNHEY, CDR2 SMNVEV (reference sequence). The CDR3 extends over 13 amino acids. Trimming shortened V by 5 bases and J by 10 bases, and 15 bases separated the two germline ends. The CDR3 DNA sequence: TGTGCCAGCAGTGTTTCCCTAGCTTACGAGCAGTTCTTC. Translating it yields CASSVSLAYEQFF.

The CDR3 spells CASKEGRDLHF. CDR3 in DNA: TGTGCCAGCAAAGAAGGGAGGGACCTCCACTTT. The chain couples TRBV6-6 to TRBJ1-6; D gene unclear. The length of the CDR3 is 11 residues. Trimming stripped 7 bases from V and 15 bases from J, with 13 bases between. The germline V gene encodes CDR1 MNHNY and CDR2 SVGAGI (reference sequence).

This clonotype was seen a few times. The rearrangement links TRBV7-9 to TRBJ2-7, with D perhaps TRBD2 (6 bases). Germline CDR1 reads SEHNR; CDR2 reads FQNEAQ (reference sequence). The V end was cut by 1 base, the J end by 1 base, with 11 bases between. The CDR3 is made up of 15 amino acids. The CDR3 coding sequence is TGTGCCAGCAGCTTAGTGCGGGATGGTTCCTACGAGCAGTACTTC. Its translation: CASSLVRDGSYEQYF.

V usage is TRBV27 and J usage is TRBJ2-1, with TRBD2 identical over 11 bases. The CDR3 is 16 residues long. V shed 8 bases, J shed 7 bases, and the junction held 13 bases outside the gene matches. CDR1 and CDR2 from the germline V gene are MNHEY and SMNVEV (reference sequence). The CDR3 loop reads CASRTLTSGNLNEQFF. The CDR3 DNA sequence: TGTGCCAGCCGAACACTGACTAGCGGGAACCTTAATGAGCAGTTCTTC.

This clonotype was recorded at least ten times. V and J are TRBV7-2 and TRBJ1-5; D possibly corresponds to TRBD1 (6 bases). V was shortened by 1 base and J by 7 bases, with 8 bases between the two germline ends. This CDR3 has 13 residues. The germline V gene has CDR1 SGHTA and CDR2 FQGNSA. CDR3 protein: CASSLEGVQPQHF. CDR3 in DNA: TGTGCCAGCAGCTTAGAGGGGGTCCAGCCCCAGCATTTT.

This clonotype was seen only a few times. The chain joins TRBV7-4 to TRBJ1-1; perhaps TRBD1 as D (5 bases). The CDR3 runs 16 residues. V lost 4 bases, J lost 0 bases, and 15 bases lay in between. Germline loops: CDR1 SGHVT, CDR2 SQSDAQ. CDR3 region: CASSSHDRQMNTEAFF. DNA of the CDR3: TGTGCCAGCAGCTCGCATGACAGACAAATGAACACTGAAGCTTTCTTT.

The CDR3 spells CASSQTSRGRTYEQYF. The DNA of the CDR3 is TGTGCCAGCAGTCAAACATCCCGGGGGAGGACCTACGAGCAGTACTTC. The rearrangement uses TRBV6-1 and TRBJ2-7, with D tentatively TRBD2 (6 bases). The CDR3 runs 16 residues. V lost 5 bases, J lost 2 bases, and 19 bases lay in between. Germline V gives CDR1 MNHNS, CDR2 SASEGT.

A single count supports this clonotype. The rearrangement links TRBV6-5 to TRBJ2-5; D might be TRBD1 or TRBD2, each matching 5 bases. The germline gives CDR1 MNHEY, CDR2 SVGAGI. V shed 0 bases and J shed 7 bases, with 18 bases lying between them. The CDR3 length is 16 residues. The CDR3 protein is CASSYSGDVQIGTQYF. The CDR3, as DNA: TGTGCCAGCAGTTACTCGGGGGACGTACAGATAGGGACCCAGTACTTC.

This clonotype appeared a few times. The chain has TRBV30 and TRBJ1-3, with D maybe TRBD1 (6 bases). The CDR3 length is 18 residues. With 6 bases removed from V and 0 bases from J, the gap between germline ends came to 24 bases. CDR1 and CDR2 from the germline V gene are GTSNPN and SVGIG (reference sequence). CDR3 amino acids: CACLRGHLTDSSGNTIYF. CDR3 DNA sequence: TGTGCCTGTCTTCGGGGACACTTGACCGACAGCTCTGGAAACACCATATATTTT.

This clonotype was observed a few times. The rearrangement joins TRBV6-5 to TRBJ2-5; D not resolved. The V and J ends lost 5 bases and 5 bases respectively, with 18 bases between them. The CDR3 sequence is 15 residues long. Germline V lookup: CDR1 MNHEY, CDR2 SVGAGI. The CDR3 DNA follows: TGTGCCAGCAGTCTACCGAGTGGGGTAGGGGAGACCCAGTACTTC. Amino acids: CASSLPSGVGETQYF.

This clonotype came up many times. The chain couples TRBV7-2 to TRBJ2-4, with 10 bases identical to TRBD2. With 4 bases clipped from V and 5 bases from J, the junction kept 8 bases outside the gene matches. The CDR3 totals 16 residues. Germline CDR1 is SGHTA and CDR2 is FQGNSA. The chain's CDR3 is CASSSELAGWENIQYF. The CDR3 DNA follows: TGTGCCAGCAGCTCGGAACTAGCGGGGTGGGAAAACATTCAGTACTTC.

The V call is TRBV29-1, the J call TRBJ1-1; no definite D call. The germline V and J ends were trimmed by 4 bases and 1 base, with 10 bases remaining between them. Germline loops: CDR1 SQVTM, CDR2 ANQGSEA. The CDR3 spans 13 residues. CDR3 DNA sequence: TGCAGCGTTGCCGGCAGGAAGAACACTGAAGCTTTCTTT. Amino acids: CSVAGRKNTEAFF. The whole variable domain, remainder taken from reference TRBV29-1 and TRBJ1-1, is SAVISQKPSRDICQRGTSLTIQCQVDSQVTMMFWYRQQPGQSLTLIATANQGSEATYESGFVIDKFPISRPNLTFSTLTVSNMSPEDSSIYLCSVAGRKNTEAFFGQGTRLTVV.

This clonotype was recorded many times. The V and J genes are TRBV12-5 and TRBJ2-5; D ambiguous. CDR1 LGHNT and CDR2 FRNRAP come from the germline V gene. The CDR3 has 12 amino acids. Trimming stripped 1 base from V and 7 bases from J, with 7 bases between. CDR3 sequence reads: CASGLDSATQYF. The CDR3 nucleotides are TGTGCTAGTGGTTTGGACAGTGCGACCCAGTACTTC. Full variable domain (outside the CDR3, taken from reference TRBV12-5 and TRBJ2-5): DARVTQTPRHKVTEMGQEVTMRCQPILGHNTVFWYRQTMMQGLELLAYFRNRAPLDDSGMPKDRFSAEMPDATLATLKIQPSEPRDSAVYFCASGLDSATQYFGPGTRLLVL.

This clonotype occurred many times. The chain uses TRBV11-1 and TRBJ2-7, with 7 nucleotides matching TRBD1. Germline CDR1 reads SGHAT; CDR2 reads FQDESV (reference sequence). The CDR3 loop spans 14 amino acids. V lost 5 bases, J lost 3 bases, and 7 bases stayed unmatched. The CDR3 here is CASSIQRQGYEQYF. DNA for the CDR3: TGTGCCAGCAGCATCCAACGACAGGGCTACGAGCAGTACTTC. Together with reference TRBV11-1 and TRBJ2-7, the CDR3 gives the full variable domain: EAEVAQSPRYKITEKSQAVAFWCDPISGHATLYWYRQILGQGPELLVQFQDESVVDDSQLPKDRFSAERLKGVDSTLKIQPAELGDSAMYLCASSIQRQGYEQYFGPGTRLTVT.

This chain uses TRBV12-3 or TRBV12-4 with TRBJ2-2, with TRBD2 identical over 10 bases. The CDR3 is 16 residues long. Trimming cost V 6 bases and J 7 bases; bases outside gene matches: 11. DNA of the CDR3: TGTGCCAGCAGCCTTCTAGCGGGAGCGGTGAGCGGGGAGCTGTTTTTT. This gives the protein CASSLLAGAVSGELFF.

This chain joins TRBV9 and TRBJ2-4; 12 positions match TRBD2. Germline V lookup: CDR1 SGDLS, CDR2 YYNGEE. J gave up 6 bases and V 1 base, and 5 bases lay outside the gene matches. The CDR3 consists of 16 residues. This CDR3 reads CASSVLAGGPGNIQYF. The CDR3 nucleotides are TGTGCCAGCAGCGTACTAGCGGGAGGGCCGGGAAACATTCAGTACTTC.

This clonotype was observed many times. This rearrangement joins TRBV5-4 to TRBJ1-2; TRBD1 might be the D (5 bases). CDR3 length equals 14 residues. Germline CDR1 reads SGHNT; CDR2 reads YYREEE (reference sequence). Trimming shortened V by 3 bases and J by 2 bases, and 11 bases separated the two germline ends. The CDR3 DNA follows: TGTGCCAGCAGCTCAACGGGACGGAACTATGGCTACACCTTC. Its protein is CASSSTGRNYGYTF.

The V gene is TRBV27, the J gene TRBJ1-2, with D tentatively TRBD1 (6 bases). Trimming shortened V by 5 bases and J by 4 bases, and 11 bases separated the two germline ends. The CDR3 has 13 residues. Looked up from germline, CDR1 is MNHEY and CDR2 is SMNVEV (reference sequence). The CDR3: CASSAGVGYGYTF. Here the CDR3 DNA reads TGTGCCAGCAGTGCAGGGGTTGGCTATGGCTACACCTTC.

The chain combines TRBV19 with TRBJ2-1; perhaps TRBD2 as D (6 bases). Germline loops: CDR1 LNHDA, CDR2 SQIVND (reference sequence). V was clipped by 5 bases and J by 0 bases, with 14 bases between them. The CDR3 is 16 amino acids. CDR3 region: CASSVHSGSSYNEQFF. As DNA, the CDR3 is TGTGCCAGTAGTGTCCATAGCGGAAGCTCCTACAATGAGCAGTTCTTC.

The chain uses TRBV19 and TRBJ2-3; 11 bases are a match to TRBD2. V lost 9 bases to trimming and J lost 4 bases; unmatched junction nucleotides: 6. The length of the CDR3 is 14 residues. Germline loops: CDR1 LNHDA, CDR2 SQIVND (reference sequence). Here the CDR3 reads CASQLAGEPDTQYF. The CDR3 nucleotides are TGTGCCAGCCAACTAGCGGGAGAACCAGATACGCAGTATTTT. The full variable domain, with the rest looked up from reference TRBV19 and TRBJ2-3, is DGGITQSPKYLFRKEGQNVTLSCEQNLNHDAMYWYRQDPGQGLRLIYYSQIVNDFQKGDIAEGYSVSREKKESFPLTVTSAQKNPTAFYLCASQLAGEPDTQYFGPGTRLTVL.

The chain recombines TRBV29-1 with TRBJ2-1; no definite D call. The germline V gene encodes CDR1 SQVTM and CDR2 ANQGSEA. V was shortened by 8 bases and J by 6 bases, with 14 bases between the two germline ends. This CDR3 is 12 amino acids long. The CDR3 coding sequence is TGCAGCCACTTGATGGGCGCCAATGAGCAGTTCTTC. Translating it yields CSHLMGANEQFF.